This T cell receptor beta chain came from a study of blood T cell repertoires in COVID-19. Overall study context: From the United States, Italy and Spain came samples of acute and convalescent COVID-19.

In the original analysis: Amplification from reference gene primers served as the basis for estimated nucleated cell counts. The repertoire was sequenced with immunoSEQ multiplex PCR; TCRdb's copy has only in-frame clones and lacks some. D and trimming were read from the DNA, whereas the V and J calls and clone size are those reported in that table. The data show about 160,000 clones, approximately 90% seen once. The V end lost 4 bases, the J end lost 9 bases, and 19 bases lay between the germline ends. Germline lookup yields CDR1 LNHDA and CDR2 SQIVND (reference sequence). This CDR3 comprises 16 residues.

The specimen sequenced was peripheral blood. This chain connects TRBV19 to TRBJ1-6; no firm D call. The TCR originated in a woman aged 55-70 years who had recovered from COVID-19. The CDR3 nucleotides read TGTGCCAGTAGTACAAGACCGGACTGGGAGGGTTCACCCCTCCACTTT. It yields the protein CASSTRPDWEGSPLHF. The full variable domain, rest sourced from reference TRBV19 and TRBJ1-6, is DGGITQSPKYLFRKEGQNVTLSCEQNLNHDAMYWYRQDPGQGLRLIYYSQIVNDFQKGDIAEGYSVSREKKESFPLTVTSAQKNPTAFYLCASSTRPDWEGSPLHFGNGTRLTVT.